These T cell receptor beta chains were read from a single sample in a study of blood T cell repertoires in COVID-19. Produced via immunoSEQ multiplex PCR; TCRdb's table is partial and in-frame only. The table includes 120,000 or so clones, 65% to 90% detected once. Sequenced: peripheral blood. The source of these receptors is a woman of 80 years or more with acute or convalescent COVID-19. Both conserved end residues are part of each CDR3. The D gene is left open where the match is weak. Not every row has a clone size; where given, it reads once, few, many or a size class.

V gene: TRBV4-3; J gene: TRBJ1-6; clone size: -; D gene: TRBD1; CDR3 length: 15; CDR3 protein: CASSPGQGYNSPLHF; CDR3 DNA: TGCGCCAGCAGCCCCGGACAGGGCTATAATTCACCCCTCCACTTT
V gene: TRBV18; J gene: TRBJ1-5; clone size: -; D gene: TRBD1; CDR3 length: 15; CDR3 protein: CASSPGQGTNQPQHF; CDR3 DNA: TGTGCCAGCTCGCCGGGACAGGGTACCAATCAGCCCCAGCATTTT
V gene: TRBV27; J gene: TRBJ1-1; clone size: -; D gene: -; CDR3 length: 14; CDR3 protein: CASRDDRTNTEAFF; CDR3 DNA: TGTGCCAGCAGGGATGACAGGACGAACACTGAAGCTTTCTTT
V gene: TRBV28; J gene: TRBJ1-2; clone size: -; D gene: -; CDR3 length: 12; CDR3 protein: CASRLTDYGYTF; CDR3 DNA: TGTGCCAGCAGGTTAACGGACTATGGCTACACCTTC
V gene: TRBV9; J gene: TRBJ1-3; clone size: once; D gene: -; CDR3 length: 13; CDR3 protein: CASSVGLRDTIYF; CDR3 DNA: TGTGCCAGCAGCGTAGGGCTTCGTGACACCATATATTTT
V gene: TRBV11-2; J gene: TRBJ2-7; clone size: once; D gene: TRBD1; CDR3 length: 13; CDR3 protein: CASSRDRDYEQYF; CDR3 DNA: TGTGCCAGCAGCCGGGACAGGGACTACGAGCAGTACTTC
V gene: TRBV15; J gene: TRBJ2-7; clone size: -; D gene: TRBD1; CDR3 length: 15; CDR3 protein: CATSRGQGASYEQYF; CDR3 DNA: TGTGCCACCAGCAGAGGACAGGGGGCATCCTACGAGCAGTACTTC
V gene: TRBV12-5; J gene: TRBJ2-7; clone size: -; D gene: TRBD1; CDR3 length: 13; CDR3 protein: CASGYGQGAEQYF; CDR3 DNA: TGTGCTAGTGGTTACGGACAGGGGGCCGAGCAGTACTTC
V gene: TRBV2; J gene: TRBJ1-2; clone size: -; D gene: TRBD1; CDR3 length: 12; CDR3 protein: CASRDRDYGYTF; CDR3 DNA: TGTGCCAGCAGGGACAGGGACTATGGCTACACCTTC
V gene: TRBV4-1; J gene: TRBJ1-4; clone size: -; D gene: -; CDR3 length: 13; CDR3 protein: CASSRGRAEKLFF; CDR3 DNA: TGCGCCAGCAGCCGGGGGCGGGCTGAAAAACTGTTTTTT
V gene: TRBV6-5; J gene: TRBJ1-6; clone size: once; D gene: -; CDR3 length: 13; CDR3 protein: CASGPGTRSPLHF; CDR3 DNA: TGTGCCAGCGGTCCCGGGACACGTTCACCCCTCCACTTT
V gene: TRBV9; J gene: TRBJ1-1; clone size: -; D gene: -; CDR3 length: 14; CDR3 protein: CASSVDRVGTEAFF; CDR3 DNA: TGTGCCAGCAGCGTAGACAGGGTCGGCACTGAAGCTTTCTTT
V gene: TRBV5-5; J gene: TRBJ2-7; clone size: -; D gene: -; CDR3 length: 15; CDR3 protein: CASSSRGAGTNEQYF; CDR3 DNA: TGTGCCAGCAGCTCCCGGGGAGCGGGGACAAACGAGCAGTACTTC
V gene: TRBV12-3/TRBV12-4; J gene: TRBJ2-3; clone size: -; D gene: TRBD2; CDR3 length: 13; CDR3 protein: CASSSPWRGGQYF; CDR3 DNA: TGTGCCAGCAGTTCCCCCTGGCGGGGGGGCCAGTATTTT
V gene: TRBV11-2; J gene: TRBJ1-2; clone size: -; D gene: TRBD1; CDR3 length: 16; CDR3 protein: CASSPGTGLGGYGYTF; CDR3 DNA: TGTGCCAGCAGCCCCGGGACAGGGCTTGGGGGTTATGGCTACACCTTC
V gene: TRBV4-2; J gene: TRBJ2-5; clone size: -; D gene: TRBD2; CDR3 length: 17; CDR3 protein: CASSQGSRRGGRETQYF; CDR3 DNA: TGTGCCAGCAGCCAAGGGTCTCGGCGGGGGGGCCGAGAGACCCAGTACTTC
V gene: TRBV19; J gene: TRBJ2-1; clone size: -; D gene: TRBD2; CDR3 length: 14; CDR3 protein: CATRLAGGLGEQFF; CDR3 DNA: TGTGCCACCAGACTAGCGGGGGGTTTAGGGGAGCAGTTCTTC
V gene: TRBV11-3; J gene: TRBJ2-5; clone size: -; D gene: TRBD2; CDR3 length: 16; CDR3 protein: CASSLGLAGAQETQYF; CDR3 DNA: TGTGCCAGCAGCTTAGGGCTAGCGGGAGCCCAAGAGACCCAGTACTTC
V gene: TRBV28; J gene: TRBJ2-5; clone size: -; D gene: TRBD1; CDR3 length: 15; CDR3 protein: CASSRAGTGLETQYF; CDR3 DNA: TGTGCCAGCAGCCGAGCCGGGACAGGGCTGGAGACCCAGTACTTC
V gene: TRBV7-9; J gene: TRBJ1-6; clone size: -; D gene: -; CDR3 length: 15; CDR3 protein: CASSLGRVGNSPLHF; CDR3 DNA: TGTGCCAGCAGCTTGGGTCGGGTGGGTAATTCACCCCTCCACTTT
V gene: TRBV18; J gene: TRBJ1-5; clone size: once; D gene: TRBD1; CDR3 length: 15; CDR3 protein: CASSPGTGDSQPQHF; CDR3 DNA: TGTGCCAGCTCACCCGGGACAGGGGACAGTCAGCCCCAGCATTTT
V gene: TRBV7-2; J gene: TRBJ1-5; clone size: -; D gene: -; CDR3 length: 17; CDR3 protein: CASSLGGGSGWNQPQHF; CDR3 DNA: TGTGCCAGCAGCTTAGGGGGCGGATCTGGCTGGAATCAGCCCCAGCATTTT
V gene: TRBV7-9; J gene: TRBJ2-1; clone size: -; D gene: -; CDR3 length: 12; CDR3 protein: CASSFVGDEQFF; CDR3 DNA: TGTGCCAGCAGCTTCGTCGGAGATGAGCAGTTCTTC
V gene: TRBV19; J gene: TRBJ1-2; clone size: -; D gene: TRBD1; CDR3 length: 14; CDR3 protein: CASKGDRDQYGYTF; CDR3 DNA: TGTGCCAGTAAGGGAGACAGGGACCAATATGGCTACACCTTC
V gene: TRBV5-1; J gene: TRBJ2-6; clone size: -; D gene: -; CDR3 length: 14; CDR3 protein: CASNGAEGANVLTF; CDR3 DNA: TGCGCCAGCAATGGGGCGGAAGGGGCCAACGTCCTGACTTTC
V gene: TRBV2; J gene: TRBJ2-7; clone size: -; D gene: -; CDR3 length: 13; CDR3 protein: CASWRGSSYEQYF; CDR3 DNA: TGTGCCAGCTGGCGGGGTAGCTCCTACGAGCAGTACTTC
V gene: TRBV7-2; J gene: TRBJ1-2; clone size: -; D gene: -; CDR3 length: 16; CDR3 protein: CASSVARTEANYGYTF; CDR3 DNA: TGTGCCAGCAGCGTCGCCCGGACAGAAGCAAACTATGGCTACACCTTC
V gene: TRBV19; J gene: TRBJ1-2; clone size: -; D gene: -; CDR3 length: 16; CDR3 protein: CASSIDPARDSSVYTF; CDR3 DNA: TGTGCCAGTAGTATAGACCCCGCGCGGGATTCTTCGGTCTACACCTTC
V gene: TRBV7-9; J gene: TRBJ2-7; clone size: -; D gene: TRBD1; CDR3 length: 16; CDR3 protein: CASSLGTGSTLYEQYF; CDR3 DNA: TGTGCCAGCAGCTTAGGGACAGGGAGCACCCTCTACGAGCAGTACTTC
V gene: TRBV12-3/TRBV12-4; J gene: TRBJ2-3; clone size: -; D gene: -; CDR3 length: 13; CDR3 protein: CASSLAGQPTQYF; CDR3 DNA: TGTGCCAGCAGTTTAGCCGGACAGCCTACGCAGTATTTT
V gene: TRBV11-3; J gene: TRBJ2-7; clone size: -; D gene: -; CDR3 length: 13; CDR3 protein: CASSLQGNDEQYF; CDR3 DNA: TGTGCCAGCAGCTTGCAGGGGAACGACGAGCAGTACTTC
V gene: TRBV19; J gene: TRBJ1-1; clone size: -; D gene: -; CDR3 length: 15; CDR3 protein: CASSTTPRVNTEAFF; CDR3 DNA: TGTGCCAGTAGTACGACCCCCAGGGTGAACACTGAAGCTTTCTTT
V gene: TRBV14; J gene: TRBJ1-1; clone size: -; D gene: -; CDR3 length: 13; CDR3 protein: CASSGTGFTEAFF; CDR3 DNA: TGTGCCAGCAGCGGTACAGGGTTCACTGAAGCTTTCTTT
V gene: TRBV9; J gene: TRBJ1-2; clone size: -; D gene: -; CDR3 length: 15; CDR3 protein: CASSVGQGLGYGYTF; CDR3 DNA: TGTGCCAGCAGCGTTGGTCAGGGCTTAGGCTATGGCTACACCTTC
V gene: TRBV5-4; J gene: TRBJ1-2; clone size: -; D gene: -; CDR3 length: 16; CDR3 protein: CASSLPPVRDLFGYTF; CDR3 DNA: TGTGCCAGCAGCTTGCCCCCGGTCAGGGATCTGTTCGGCTACACCTTC
V gene: TRBV5-1; J gene: TRBJ1-1; clone size: -; D gene: -; CDR3 length: 14; CDR3 protein: CASRTGTIGTEAFF; CDR3 DNA: TGCGCCAGCCGAACTGGGACTATCGGCACTGAAGCTTTCTTT
V gene: TRBV11-2; J gene: TRBJ2-5; clone size: -; D gene: TRBD2; CDR3 length: 15; CDR3 protein: CASSLTSGVVETQYF; CDR3 DNA: TGTGCCAGCAGCTTAACCAGCGGGGTGGTGGAGACCCAGTACTTC
V gene: TRBV5-4; J gene: TRBJ2-7; clone size: -; D gene: TRBD2; CDR3 length: 16; CDR3 protein: CATHSGSGGAGYEQYF; CDR3 DNA: TGTGCCACACATTCAGGAAGCGGGGGGGCCGGGTACGAGCAGTACTTC
V gene: TRBV19; J gene: TRBJ1-1; clone size: -; D gene: TRBD1; CDR3 length: 16; CDR3 protein: CASSSGGQGAYTEAFF; CDR3 DNA: TGTGCCAGTAGTAGTGGTGGTCAGGGGGCCTACACTGAAGCTTTCTTT
V gene: TRBV19; J gene: TRBJ1-5; clone size: -; D gene: TRBD1; CDR3 length: 16; CDR3 protein: CASSRRGRESNQPQHF; CDR3 DNA: TGTGCCAGTAGTCGCAGGGGGCGCGAAAGCAATCAGCCCCAGCATTTT
V gene: TRBV15; J gene: TRBJ1-1; clone size: -; D gene: -; CDR3 length: 15; CDR3 protein: CATSIRGRGNTEAFF; CDR3 DNA: TGTGCCACCAGCATAAGGGGGAGGGGGAACACTGAAGCTTTCTTT
V gene: TRBV20-1; J gene: TRBJ1-2; clone size: -; D gene: -; CDR3 length: 14; CDR3 protein: CSASLAGSYYGYTF; CDR3 DNA: TGCAGTGCTAGTCTCGCGGGCAGTTACTATGGCTACACCTTC
V gene: TRBV11-2; J gene: TRBJ2-7; clone size: -; D gene: TRBD2; CDR3 length: 16; CDR3 protein: CASSISGGRLTYEQYF; CDR3 DNA: TGTGCCAGCAGCATCTCGGGGGGACGACTGACCTACGAGCAGTACTTC
V gene: TRBV12-3/TRBV12-4; J gene: TRBJ1-1; clone size: few; D gene: -; CDR3 length: 12; CDR3 protein: CASSLSSREAFF; CDR3 DNA: TGTGCCAGCAGTTTAAGTTCCAGAGAAGCTTTCTTT
V gene: TRBV7-2; J gene: TRBJ1-1; clone size: -; D gene: -; CDR3 length: 14; CDR3 protein: CASSPTVGHTEAFF; CDR3 DNA: TGTGCCAGCAGCCCAACAGTTGGTCACACTGAAGCTTTCTTT
V gene: TRBV28; J gene: TRBJ1-5; clone size: few; D gene: TRBD1; CDR3 length: 15; CDR3 protein: CASSLGTGEGQPQHF; CDR3 DNA: TGTGCCAGCAGTTTAGGGACAGGGGAGGGCCAGCCCCAGCATTTT
V gene: TRBV9; J gene: TRBJ1-1; clone size: -; D gene: -; CDR3 length: 13; CDR3 protein: CASSVVTSLEAFF; CDR3 DNA: TGTGCCAGCAGCGTAGTGACATCCCTTGAAGCTTTCTTT
V gene: TRBV3-1/TRBV3-2; J gene: TRBJ1-5; clone size: -; D gene: TRBD1; CDR3 length: 13; CDR3 protein: CASSQQGAQPQHF; CDR3 DNA: TGTGCCAGCAGCCAACAGGGGGCTCAGCCCCAGCATTTT
V gene: TRBV10-3; J gene: TRBJ1-2; clone size: -; D gene: TRBD1; CDR3 length: 13; CDR3 protein: CAIRQRDSYGYTF; CDR3 DNA: TGTGCCATCAGGCAACGGGACAGCTATGGCTACACCTTC
V gene: TRBV29-1; J gene: TRBJ1-1; clone size: -; D gene: TRBD1; CDR3 length: 14; CDR3 protein: CSVARDRGITEAFF; CDR3 DNA: TGCAGCGTCGCCAGGGACAGGGGTATCACTGAAGCTTTCTTT
V gene: TRBV19; J gene: TRBJ1-1; clone size: -; D gene: -; CDR3 length: 15; CDR3 protein: CASSTDTGRNTEAFF; CDR3 DNA: TGTGCCAGTAGTACCGACACAGGGAGGAACACTGAAGCTTTCTTT
V gene: TRBV13; J gene: TRBJ2-6; clone size: -; D gene: -; CDR3 length: 16; CDR3 protein: CASSLRSRTGANVLTF; CDR3 DNA: TGTGCCAGCAGCTTAAGGTCGCGGACTGGGGCCAACGTCCTGACTTTC
V gene: TRBV7-6; J gene: TRBJ1-1; clone size: -; D gene: -; CDR3 length: 15; CDR3 protein: CASSLRQGGDTEAFF; CDR3 DNA: TGTGCCAGCAGCTTGAGGCAGGGTGGGGACACTGAAGCTTTCTTT